This passage covers 32 T cell receptor beta chains from one sample sequenced in a study of blood T cell repertoires in COVID-19. The table came from immunoSEQ multiplex PCR; TCRdb's copy has only in-frame clones and leaves some out. The sample lists tens of thousands of clones, approximately 77% seen once, with about 2.2% in the top ten. Material for sequencing was peripheral blood. The receptors derive from a man between 65 and 85 years old with COVID-19, enrolled during active disease.

J is TRBJ1-2 and V is TRBV19; D is ambiguous. The CDR3 totals 14 residues. The germline V gene encodes CDR1 LNHDA and CDR2 SQIVND (reference sequence). Trimming shortened V by 3 bases and J by 5 bases, and 13 bases separated the two germline ends. The CDR3 coding sequence is TGTGCCAGTAGTATTGAGGGTAATAAGTATGGCTACACCTTC. This sequence encodes CASSIEGNKYGYTF.

The chain is built from TRBV28 and TRBJ1-2; the D gene is possibly TRBD1 (6 bases). Germline V gives CDR1 MDHEN, CDR2 SYDVKM. V was clipped by 2 bases and J by 6 bases, with 10 bases between them. The length of the CDR3 is 13 residues. This chain's CDR3 is CASSLPGADGYTF. The CDR3 nucleotides are TGTGCCAGCAGTTTACCAGGGGCGGATGGCTACACCTTC.

The chain links TRBV5-5 to TRBJ2-7; 12 nucleotides align to TRBD1. The CDR3 sequence is 14 residues long. Germline CDR1 reads SGHKS; CDR2 reads YYEKEE (reference sequence). V shed 1 base and J 6 bases; nucleotides not matched to a gene: 2. In DNA form, the CDR3 reads TGTGCCAGCAGCTTGCAGGGACAGGGGGCCGAGCAGTACTTC. Residues: CASSLQGQGAEQYF.

V and J are TRBV5-1 and TRBJ2-1; TRBD2 agrees at 8 bases. The trim removed 7 bases at V and 0 bases at J, leaving 9 bases unmatched. This CDR3 contains 16 residues. Germline V gene lookup returns CDR1 SGHRS and CDR2 YFSETQ. CDR3 sequence: CASARGSGSSYNEQFF. As DNA, the CDR3 is TGCGCCAGCGCAAGGGGGAGCGGGAGCTCCTACAATGAGCAGTTCTTC.

This chain uses TRBV27 with TRBJ2-1, with 9 bases that match TRBD1. The CDR3 extends over 13 amino acids. Losses at the gene ends were 5 bases for V and 6 bases for J; bases not matched to a gene: 2. Looked up from germline, CDR1 is MNHEY and CDR2 is SMNVEV (reference sequence). The CDR3 DNA sequence: TGTGCCAGCAGTACGGGACAGGGCAATGAGCAGTTCTTC. It codes for CASSTGQGNEQFF.

In the case of this clone: Other nucleotide sequences from this sample produce the same CDR3. The rearrangement links TRBV15 to TRBJ1-3; D call uncertain. CDR3 length: 15 residues. Trimming stripped 0 bases from V and 0 bases from J, with 6 bases between. Germline CDR1 LNHNV, CDR2 YYDKDF (reference sequence). This CDR3 reads CATSRDRGSGNTIYF. The CDR3 bases are TGTGCCACCAGCAGAGATCGGGGCTCTGGAAACACCATATATTTT.

This chain uses TRBV28 with TRBJ2-1; perhaps TRBD2 as D (6 bases). The CDR3 sequence is 15 residues long. Between the trimmed V and J ends, which lost 8 bases and 1 base, there was a span of 15 bases. Germline-derived CDR1 and CDR2 are MDHEN and SYDVKM. The CDR3 nucleotides are TGTGCCAGCTCCCGCCCGGGGGATTCCTACAATGAGCAGTTCTTC. It translates to CASSRPGDSYNEQFF.

The chain combines TRBV27 with TRBJ2-2, with D maybe TRBD2 (6 bases). The germline V gene has CDR1 MNHEY and CDR2 SMNVEV (reference sequence). Trimming left V 2 bases short and J 4 bases short, with 11 bases between. This CDR3 has 15 amino acids. In DNA form, the CDR3 reads TGTGCCAGCAGTTTAGGCGGGGCAGGCACCGGGGAGCTGTTTTTT. The encoded protein is CASSLGGAGTGELFF.

The chain couples TRBV18 to TRBJ1-6; 7 bases map to TRBD1. V was pared by 2 bases and J by 10 bases, with 8 bases of the junction left unmatched. This CDR3 is built from 15 residues. The germline V gene has CDR1 KGHSH and CDR2 LQKENI. This chain's CDR3 is CASSPSAGGDSPLHF. CDR3 DNA sequence: TGTGCCAGCTCACCATCGGCAGGGGGTGACTCACCCCTCCACTTT.

This chain links TRBV16 with TRBJ1-5, with 10 nucleotides matching TRBD1. The length of the CDR3 is 14 residues. V gave up 4 bases and J gave up 7 bases; unmatched junction bases: 4. Germline V lookup: CDR1 KGHSY, CDR2 FQNENV. CDR3 nucleotides: TGTGCCAGCAGCCCGGGGACAGGGGAACAGCCCCAGCATTTT. Its translation: CASSPGTGEQPQHF.

A word on this clone: Other DNA variants within this sample encode the same CDR3. The chain joins TRBV18 to TRBJ1-5, with 9 bases identical to TRBD1. Trimming removed 2 bases from V and 0 bases from J; junction bases left unmatched: 2. From germline, CDR1 is KGHSH and CDR2 LQKENI. There are 16 residues in the CDR3. The CDR3 protein is CASSPGQGNSNQPQHF. DNA for the CDR3: TGTGCCAGCTCACCAGGACAGGGGAATAGCAATCAGCCCCAGCATTTT. Drawing the rest from reference TRBV18 and TRBJ1-5, the complete variable domain is NAGVMQNPRHLVRRRGQEARLRCSPMKGHSHVYWYRQLPEEGLKFMVYLQKENIIDESGMPKERFSAEFPKEGPSILRIQQVVRGDSAAYFCASSPGQGNSNQPQHFGDGTRLSIL.

The rearrangement links TRBV3-1 (or the pseudogene TRBV3-2) to TRBJ2-1; TRBD2 matches 11 bases. Per germline, CDR1 LGHDT and CDR2 YNNKEL (reference sequence). The CDR3 is 15 amino acids. J was trimmed by 6 bases and V by 5 bases; bases with no gene match: 6. CDR3 residues: CASSRGLAALNEQFF. The CDR3 nucleotides read TGTGCCAGCAGCAGGGGACTAGCGGCCCTCAATGAGCAGTTCTTC.

This clone is deemed medium-sized. The CDR3 nucleotides read TGTGCCATCAGTGAACAGGGGAACTACGAGCAGTACTTC. This encodes CAISEQGNYEQYF. V is TRBV10-3 and J is TRBJ2-7; 7 nucleotides agree with TRBD1. The ends lost 3 bases at V and 3 bases at J; junction bases unmatched: 2. Germline lookup yields CDR1 ENHRY and CDR2 SYGVKD. The CDR3 has 13 amino acids.

The J gene is TRBJ1-6, the V gene TRBV9; TRBD1 matches 8 bases. V lost 4 bases to trimming and J lost 5 bases; unmatched junction nucleotides: 2. The CDR3 spans 14 residues. Looked up from germline, CDR1 is SGDLS and CDR2 is YYNGEE. In nucleotides, the CDR3 is TGTGCCAGCAGCTCGGGACAGGATAATTCACCCCTCCACTTT. Encoded protein: CASSSGQDNSPLHF.

V and J are TRBV6-2 or TRBV6-3 and TRBJ2-1; D perhaps matches TRBD2 (5 bases). This CDR3 comprises 15 residues. V was cut by 5 bases and J by 6 bases, with 17 bases left in between. Germline V CDR1 and CDR2: MNHEY, SVGEGT. CDR3 loop: CASSPHNPGSNEQFF. In nucleotides, the CDR3 is TGTGCCAGCAGTCCACACAATCCGGGGAGCAATGAGCAGTTCTTC.

The chain carries TRBV28 and TRBJ1-6; 7 nucleotides agree with TRBD1. The J segment lost 10 bases and the V segment lost 10 bases, leaving 7 bases of the junction unmatched. Germline V gives CDR1 MDHEN, CDR2 SYDVKM. The CDR3 sequence is 12 residues long. CDR3 in DNA: TGTGCCATAAGACAGGGTGGCTCACCCCTCCACTTT. The encoded protein is CAIRQGGSPLHF.

The rearrangement links TRBV28 to TRBJ1-3; perhaps TRBD1 as D (5 bases). CDR3 size: 15 residues. Germline CDR1 and CDR2: MDHEN and SYDVKM. The V and J ends lost 5 bases and 3 bases respectively, with 14 bases between them. The CDR3, as DNA: TGTGCCAGCAGTGTACAGGTGAAGGTTGGAAACACCATATATTTT. This sequence encodes CASSVQVKVGNTIYF.

The V call is TRBV7-3, the J call TRBJ2-2, with 12 bases aligning to TRBD2. The CDR3 runs to 20 residues. With 0 bases clipped from V and 3 bases from J, the junction kept 11 bases outside the gene matches. Germline lookup yields CDR1 SGHTA and CDR2 FQGTGA. CDR3 sequence (DNA): TGTGCCAGCAGCTTAACGAGGGCTAGCGGGAGGGCCTTGGACACCGGGGAGCTGTTTTTT. It encodes CASSLTRASGRALDTGELFF.

The V and J genes are TRBV5-3 and TRBJ2-7; 10 nucleotides match TRBD1. TRBV5-3 falls under the ORF class, with uncertain function. Unmatched junction bases numbered 1, after V lost 4 bases and J lost 3 bases. CDR3 size: 13 residues. CDR3 in DNA: TGTGCCAGAAGCCGGGACAGGGGCTACGAGCAGTACTTC. Protein product: CARSRDRGYEQYF.

This sequence joins TRBV5-1 and TRBJ2-5; D possibly corresponds to TRBD1 (5 bases). The CDR3 spans 14 residues. Trimming removed 1 base from V and 5 bases from J, with 12 bases in between. Germline V gives CDR1 SGHRS, CDR2 YFSETQ. Here the CDR3 reads CASSLSRAEETQYF. DNA for the CDR3: TGCGCCAGCAGCTTGTCCAGGGCTGAGGAGACCCAGTACTTC. The whole variable domain, remainder taken from reference TRBV5-1 and TRBJ2-5, is KAGVTQTPRYLIKTRGQQVTLSCSPISGHRSVSWYQQTPGQGLQFLFEYFSETQRNKGNFPGRFSGRQFSNSRSEMNVSTLELGDSALYLCASSLSRAEETQYFGPGTRLLVL.

The chain uses TRBV27 and TRBJ2-1; 12 bases agree with TRBD2. CDR3 size: 17 residues. Germline assignment: CDR1 MNHEY and CDR2 SMNVEV (reference sequence). The J segment lost 8 bases and the V segment lost 5 bases, leaving 13 bases of the junction unmatched. The CDR3 here is CASSRETSGRKNDEQFF. The CDR3 DNA reads as TGTGCCAGCAGTCGGGAGACTAGCGGGAGAAAAAATGATGAGCAGTTCTTC.

CDR3 coding DNA: TGCGCCAGCAGCTTACAGGGTTATAGCAATCAGCCCCAGCATTTT. Its translation is CASSLQGYSNQPQHF. The chain uses TRBV5-1 and TRBJ1-5, with D maybe TRBD1 (6 bases). V was pared by 2 bases and J by 0 bases, with 9 bases between. Per the germline V gene, CDR1 is SGHRS and CDR2 is YFSETQ. The CDR3 length is 15 residues.

The V call is TRBV7-2, the J call TRBJ2-7, with D perhaps matching TRBD1 (5 bases). V was clipped by 4 bases and J by 0 bases, with 13 bases between them. The CDR3 is 15 residues long. Germline-derived CDR1 and CDR2 are SGHTA and FQGNSA. CDR3 in amino acids: CASSSRVSLSYEQYF. In DNA form, the CDR3 reads TGTGCCAGCAGCTCCAGGGTTTCCCTCTCCTACGAGCAGTACTTC.

V and J are TRBV28 and TRBJ2-7; D remains ambiguous. With 2 bases removed from V and 1 base from J, the gap between germline ends came to 9 bases. CDR3 length: 14 amino acids. The germline V gene has CDR1 MDHEN and CDR2 SYDVKM. The CDR3 DNA reads TGTGCCAGCAGTTTACCGCTACCTTCCTACGAGCAGTACTTC. It codes for CASSLPLPSYEQYF.

This chain connects TRBV11-3 to TRBJ2-2; 9 bases align to TRBD2. This CDR3 comprises 16 residues. Germline V gives CDR1 SGHNT, CDR2 YENEEA. Losses at the gene ends were 3 bases for V and 4 bases for J; bases not matched to a gene: 6. As DNA, the CDR3 is TGTGCCAGCAGCTTGGGACTAGCTCGGGGCACCGGGGAGCTGTTTTTT. It codes for CASSLGLARGTGELFF.

This chain links TRBV15 with TRBJ1-2; weak D call: TRBD1 (5 bases). The CDR3 runs to 17 residues. Trimming took off 3 bases at V and 6 bases at J, with 23 bases between the two ends. Germline lookup yields CDR1 LNHNV and CDR2 YYDKDF (reference sequence). The CDR3 sequence: CATSSWGKPEMRNGYTF. The CDR3 DNA reads TGTGCCACCAGCAGTTGGGGCAAGCCGGAGATGAGAAATGGCTACACCTTC.

V is TRBV7-2 and J is TRBJ1-6, with D uncertain. CDR3 length: 16 amino acids. The V gene lost 6 bases and the J gene lost 0 bases, with 12 bases spanning the gap. CDR1 and CDR2 (germline): SGHTA, FQGNSA. This CDR3 reads CASRPRISSYNSPLHF. In nucleotides, the CDR3 is TGTGCCAGCAGACCTAGGATATCCTCCTATAATTCACCCCTCCACTTT.

This chain connects TRBV5-6 to TRBJ2-1; D is perhaps TRBD1 (5 bases). Trimming cost V 0 bases and J 3 bases, with 10 bases left between them. The CDR3 loop spans 15 amino acids. Germline V gives CDR1 SGHDT, CDR2 YYEEEE. The CDR3 sequence is CASSLGRGGYNEQFF. CDR3 nucleotide sequence: TGTGCCAGCAGCTTGGGTAGGGGTGGCTACAATGAGCAGTTCTTC. Looking up the rest from reference TRBV5-6 and TRBJ2-1 gives the full variable domain: DAGVTQSPTHLIKTRGQQVTLRCSPKSGHDTVSWYQQALGQGPQFIFQYYEEEERQRGNFPDRFSGHQFPNYSSELNVNALLLGDSALYLCASSLGRGGYNEQFFGPGTRLTVL.

The CDR3 DNA follows: TGCGCCAGCAGAGGAGGGTCACAAGGGGAAAAACTGTTTTTT. Residues: CASRGGSQGEKLFF. The chain recombines TRBV5-1 with TRBJ1-4, with unresolved D. The CDR3 extends over 14 amino acids. V lost 5 bases to trimming and J lost 8 bases, with 16 bases between them. CDR1 SGHRS and CDR2 YFSETQ come from the germline V gene. The full variable domain, completed using reference TRBV5-1 and TRBJ1-4, is KAGVTQTPRYLIKTRGQQVTLSCSPISGHRSVSWYQQTPGQGLQFLFEYFSETQRNKGNFPGRFSGRQFSNSRSEMNVSTLELGDSALYLCASRGGSQGEKLFFGSGTQLSVL.

The chain employs TRBV14 and TRBJ2-5; D might be TRBD1 (7 bases). Germline V gene sequence: CDR1 SGHDN, CDR2 FVKESK. Trimming pared 2 bases from V and 4 bases from J, leaving 11 bases between. This CDR3 spans 14 amino acids. The CDR3 DNA reads as TGTGCCAGCAGCCAAAACCAGGGGGGAGAGACCCAGTACTTC. Its protein is CASSQNQGGETQYF.

V gene TRBV7-9 combines with J gene TRBJ1-4; perhaps TRBD1 as D (5 bases). From germline, CDR1 is SEHNR and CDR2 FQNEAQ (reference sequence). This CDR3 is built from 17 residues. The V and J ends lost 7 bases and 3 bases respectively, with 21 bases between them. This CDR3 is CASNPLGARSANEKLFF. The CDR3 nucleotides read TGTGCCAGCAACCCTCTTGGGGCGCGGTCGGCTAATGAAAAACTGTTTTTT.

V usage is TRBV5-1 and J usage is TRBJ1-1, with D possibly being TRBD1 (5 bases). The CDR3 spans 14 residues. With 0 bases removed from V and 3 bases from J, the gap between germline ends came to 9 bases. Germline loops: CDR1 SGHRS, CDR2 YFSETQ. The CDR3 protein is CASSLDRIYTEAFF. DNA for the CDR3: TGCGCCAGCAGCTTGGACAGGATTTACACTGAAGCTTTCTTT. Combining the CDR3 with reference TRBV5-1 and TRBJ1-1 gives the whole variable domain KAGVTQTPRYLIKTRGQQVTLSCSPISGHRSVSWYQQTPGQGLQFLFEYFSETQRNKGNFPGRFSGRQFSNSRSEMNVSTLELGDSALYLCASSLDRIYTEAFFGQGTRLTVV.